This TCR beta chain derives from a study of cytomegalovirus exposure and HLA in healthy donors. As concerns this clone: Its specificity is not known.

PCR amplification relied on 60 Vbeta primers (plus 13 Jbeta primers). Using immunoSEQ multiplex PCR, the repertoire was profiled, and TCRdb retains in-frame clones only, with some absent. The table lists roughly 220,000 clones, under 70% of them singletons. General study points: For most TCR beta V segments, an earlier analysis put the productive rate at about 87% or about 30% of the time. In a later analysis, productive TCRs from donors in an Asian-associated ancestry cluster reportedly carried fewer N-insertions than the cohort mean.

V was clipped by 5 bases and J by 5 bases; unmatched bases: 6. The CDR3 sequence is 16 residues long. Per germline, CDR1 ENHRY and CDR2 SYGVKD. Regarding donors, all were healthy bone marrow donors. This clonotype was obtained from a man in his forties in good health and CMV-seropositive. The sequencing sample was made of PBMCs. V gene TRBV10-3 combines with J gene TRBJ1-6; 10 bases match TRBD1. The CDR3 nucleotides are TGTGCCATCAGTAGCCGGGACAGGGGTAATAATTCACCCCTCCACTTT. It specifies CAISSRDRGNNSPLHF.